Included here is one TCR beta chain sequence, with context. Its matching antigen is unknown. The germline V gene encodes CDR1 MNHEY and CDR2 SVGAGI. The CDR3 spans 12 residues. V shed 4 bases and J shed 1 base, with 5 bases lying between them. The sample belongs to a study of OX40 agonist ivuxolimab in advanced cancers. Only in-frame clones appear in the TCRdb table, and some are missing; sequencing was by immunoSEQ multiplex PCR. This sample has 70,000 to 95,000 clones; around nine tenths occur once, and the top ten carry 0.75% to 0.9%. The study, taken as a whole, reports: Partial responders at 0.1-3.0 mg/kg showed near-lowest clonal expansion.

The clonotype was recovered from an adult with an advanced solid tumor such as melanoma, head and neck, liver or kidney cancer. The sample here was CD4+ or CD8+ T cells sorted from blood, taken in a trial of the OX40 agonist ivuxolimab. The gene calls are TRBV6-5 and TRBJ2-7; tentative D call: TRBD1 (5 bases). The CDR3 DNA reads as TGTGCCAGCAGTTCAGGGTCCTACGAGCAGTACTTC. Its translation is CASSSGSYEQYF.